Following are 13 T cell receptor beta chains from one sample sequenced in a study of T cell repertoires in cytomegalovirus infection. MiXCR, applied by TCRdb to the reads, yields one record per CDR3 protein. The table includes about 260,000 distinct CDR3 sequences, roughly 15% detected once. Sequenced material: PBMCs. The receptors were sampled from a human donor in good health (CMV status not recorded). Some clones in this sample may be carry-over from other donors' samples.

This clonotype was recorded at least ten times. This chain uses TRBV15 with TRBJ2-6; no definite D call. The CDR3 spans 13 residues. Trimming cost V 8 bases and J 1 base, with 6 bases left between them. CDR1 LNHNV and CDR2 YYDKDF come from the germline V gene (reference sequence). The CDR3 reads CATQQSGANVLTF. CDR3 DNA sequence: TGTGCCACCCAACAATCTGGGGCCAACGTCCTGACTTTC.

This clonotype was seen many times. The chain couples TRBV7-2 to TRBJ2-7; 8 positions match TRBD1. V was clipped by 6 bases and J by 7 bases; unmatched bases: 11. In germline, CDR1 is SGHTA, CDR2 FQGNSA. This CDR3 has 14 residues. This CDR3 reads CASSLDRVPLEQYF. The CDR3 DNA follows: TGTGCCAGCAGTCTGGACAGGGTCCCTCTGGAGCAGTACTTC.

There are a few counts of this clonotype. This chain uses TRBV5-6 with TRBJ2-5; tentative D call: TRBD1 (5 bases). V lost 1 base and J 4 bases, leaving 14 bases between the germline ends. Germline-derived CDR1 and CDR2 are SGHDT and YYEEEE. This CDR3 has 15 residues. The CDR3 nucleotides are TGTGCCAGCAGCTTGAGGGGTGAGGTGTTAGAGACCCAGTACTTC. Its protein product is CASSLRGEVLETQYF.

This clonotype was observed many times. V and J are TRBV28 and TRBJ2-7, with D perhaps matching TRBD1 or TRBD2 (7 bases each). Germline V gene lookup returns CDR1 MDHEN and CDR2 SYDVKM. V lost 6 bases and J 6 bases, leaving 18 bases between the germline ends. The CDR3 length is 14 residues. CDR3 residues: CASRGGGTLAEQYF. In DNA, the CDR3 is TGTGCCAGCAGGGGAGGGGGCACCTTGGCCGAGCAGTACTTC. Together with reference TRBV28 and TRBJ2-7, the CDR3 gives the full variable domain: DVKVTQSSRYLVKRTGEKVFLECVQDMDHENMFWYRQDPGLGLRLIYFSYDVKMKEKGDIPEGYSVSREKKERFSLILESASTNQTSMYLCASRGGGTLAEQYFGPGTRLTVT.

The genes are TRBV12-3 or TRBV12-4 and TRBJ1-5; 8 nucleotides agree with TRBD1. CDR3 length: 17 amino acids. V lost 6 bases, J lost 2 bases, and 12 bases stayed unmatched. The CDR3 coding sequence is TGTGCCAGCAGCAATACTAAGACAGGGGCCCGCAATCAGCCCCAGCATTTT. Amino acid sequence: CASSNTKTGARNQPQHF.

Ten or more counts support this clonotype. The V and J genes are TRBV12-3 or TRBV12-4 and TRBJ2-1; D not certain. CDR3 length: 16 residues. V was clipped by 3 bases and J by 2 bases, with 14 bases between them. As DNA, the CDR3 is TGTGCCAGCAGTTTCGGAAGAACTGGTCCCTACAATGAGCAGTTCTTC. Translating it yields CASSFGRTGPYNEQFF.

This clonotype was detected ten times or more. The CDR3 sequence is CASSAARNSPLHF. CDR3 bases: TGTGCCAGCAGCGCTGCCCGAAATTCACCCCTCCACTTT. The chain carries TRBV7-9 and TRBJ1-6; D not certain. V lost 5 bases to trimming and J lost 7 bases, with 9 bases between them. The CDR3 length is 13 residues. Germline CDR1 reads SEHNR; CDR2 reads FQNEAQ (reference sequence).

The sample holds many counts of this clonotype. The chain has TRBV5-1 and TRBJ1-2; D is undetermined. The germline V gene encodes CDR1 SGHRS and CDR2 YFSETQ. This CDR3 has 13 residues. V lost 0 bases to trimming and J lost 2 bases, with 5 bases between them. The CDR3 DNA reads as TGCGCCAGCAGCTTGGAAGAAAACTATGGCTACACCTTC. The encoded protein is CASSLEENYGYTF. The entire variable domain, with the rest obtained from reference TRBV5-1 and TRBJ1-2, is as follows: KAGVTQTPRYLIKTRGQQVTLSCSPISGHRSVSWYQQTPGQGLQFLFEYFSETQRNKGNFPGRFSGRQFSNSRSEMNVSTLELGDSALYLCASSLEENYGYTFGSGTRLTVV.

The V call is TRBV4-1, the J call TRBJ2-3, with D perhaps TRBD2 (6 bases). Germline V gene data show CDR1 as MGHRA and CDR2 as YSYEKL. The CDR3 runs to 16 residues. V gave up 1 base and J gave up 2 bases, with 13 bases separating them. The CDR3 region is CASSQVSGTHTDTQYF. Here the CDR3 DNA reads TGCGCCAGCAGCCAAGTGTCGGGGACTCACACAGATACGCAGTATTTT.

At least ten counts were recorded for this clonotype. The chain recombines TRBV7-8 with TRBJ1-2; no firm D call. The CDR3 loop spans 14 amino acids. V gave up 3 bases and J gave up 2 bases, with 10 bases separating them. Germline lookup yields CDR1 SGHVS and CDR2 FQNEAQ. This chain's CDR3 is CASSFGRENYGYTF. The CDR3 bases are TGTGCCAGCAGCTTTGGGAGGGAAAACTATGGCTACACCTTC.

This clonotype was seen only a few times. The rearrangement joins TRBV20-1 to TRBJ2-1, with TRBD1 identical over 7 bases. The V gene's germline CDR1 is DFQATT and CDR2 SNEGSKA (reference sequence). The V segment lost 2 bases and the J segment 7 bases; nucleotides outside the gene matches: 8. The CDR3 contains 14 residues. The CDR3 sequence: CSARNRGLGNEQFF. The CDR3 DNA reads TGCAGTGCTAGAAACAGGGGATTGGGTAATGAGCAGTTCTTC.

This clonotype was observed many times. V usage is TRBV7-2 and J usage is TRBJ1-1; no clear D gene. The germline V and J ends were trimmed by 0 bases and 4 bases, with 9 bases remaining between them. Germline CDR1 and CDR2: SGHTA and FQGNSA. CDR3 size: 14 residues. The CDR3 sequence is CASSLAWAGTEAFF. In nucleotides, the CDR3 is TGTGCCAGCAGCTTAGCTTGGGCGGGCACTGAAGCTTTCTTT.

This chain's CDR3 is CATSDGAGYEQYF. The DNA of the CDR3 is TGTGCCACCAGTGATGGCGCGGGGTACGAGCAGTACTTC. V usage is TRBV24-1 and J usage is TRBJ2-7; perhaps TRBD2 as D (6 bases). This CDR3 is 13 amino acids long. Between the trimmed V and J ends, which lost 3 bases and 4 bases, there was a span of 9 bases. Germline V gives CDR1 KGHDR, CDR2 SFDVKD.